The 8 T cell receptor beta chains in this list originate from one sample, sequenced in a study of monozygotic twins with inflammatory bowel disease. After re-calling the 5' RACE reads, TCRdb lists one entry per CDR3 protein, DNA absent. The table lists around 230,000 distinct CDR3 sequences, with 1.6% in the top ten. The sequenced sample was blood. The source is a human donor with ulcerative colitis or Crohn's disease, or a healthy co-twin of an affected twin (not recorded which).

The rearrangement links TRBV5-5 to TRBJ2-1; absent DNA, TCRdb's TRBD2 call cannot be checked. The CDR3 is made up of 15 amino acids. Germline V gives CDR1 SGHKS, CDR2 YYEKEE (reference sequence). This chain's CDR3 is CASSLRLPAYNEQFF.

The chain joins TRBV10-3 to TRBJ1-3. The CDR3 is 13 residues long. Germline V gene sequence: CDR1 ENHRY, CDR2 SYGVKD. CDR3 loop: CAIRKASGNTIYF.

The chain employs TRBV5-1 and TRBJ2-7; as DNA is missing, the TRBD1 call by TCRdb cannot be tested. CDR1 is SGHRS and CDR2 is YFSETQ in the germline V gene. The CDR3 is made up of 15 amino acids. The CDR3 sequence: CASSPQGFHAYEQYF.

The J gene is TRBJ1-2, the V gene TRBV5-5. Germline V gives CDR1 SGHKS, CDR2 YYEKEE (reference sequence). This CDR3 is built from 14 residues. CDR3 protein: CASSSRALENGYTF.

The CDR3 is CASAPPGVLALSLHF. The chain uses TRBV7-2 and TRBJ1-6; TCRdb selects TRBD1, and the lack of DNA leaves this call unchecked. This CDR3 is 15 amino acids long. Germline V gene sequence: CDR1 SGHTA, CDR2 FQGNSA. Combining the CDR3 with reference TRBV7-2 and TRBJ1-6 gives the whole variable domain GAGVSQSPSNKVTEKGKDVELRCDPISGHTALYWYRQSLGQGLEFLIYFQGNSAPDKSGLPSDRFSAERTGGSVSTLTIQRTQQEDSAVYLCASAPPGVLALSLHFGNGTRLTVT.

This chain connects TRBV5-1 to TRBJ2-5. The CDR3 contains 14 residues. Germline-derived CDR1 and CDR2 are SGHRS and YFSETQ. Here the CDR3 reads CASSLVPIQETQYF.

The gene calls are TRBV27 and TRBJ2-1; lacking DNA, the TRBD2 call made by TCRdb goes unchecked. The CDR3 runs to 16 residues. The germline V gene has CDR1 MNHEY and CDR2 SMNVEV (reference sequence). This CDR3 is CASSTGLAGPWGEQFF.

The CDR3 sequence: CATSGRTGVNEKLFF. The chain has TRBV15 and TRBJ1-4; TCRdb returns TRBD1, unconfirmable since there is no DNA. The CDR3 runs to 15 residues. Germline V gene sequence: CDR1 LNHNV, CDR2 YYDKDF (reference sequence).